Following are 20 T cell receptor beta chains from one sample sequenced in a study of blood T cell repertoires in COVID-19 (dated by TCRdb to the early 2020s). Receptor amplification or capture employed the immunoSEQ multiplex PCR assay. The table comes from immuneACCESS by way of TCRdb, which keeps in-frame sequences with V and J called. Part of the clones is missing from these tables; in studies checked, under half for an unresolved V gene and the rest for unknown reasons. This sample holds a few hundred thousand clones; almost 90% were observed only once. In total, the top ten clones hold around 4.4% of the sample. The sample consisted of PBMCs or T cells enriched from blood (not recorded which). The receptors come from a woman between 18 and 30 years old with acute COVID-19.

The chain couples TRBV5-1 to TRBJ1-4; 7 bases match TRBD1. The CDR3 loop spans 16 amino acids. Germline CDR1 is SGHRS and CDR2 is YFSETQ. Trimming cost V 1 base and J 6 bases; bases outside gene matches: 9. The CDR3 sequence: CASSLPQDRLDEKLFF. In DNA, the CDR3 is TGCGCCAGCAGCTTGCCCCAGGACAGGCTTGATGAAAAACTGTTTTTT.

This clone was found once. The rearrangement joins TRBV27 to TRBJ2-2; D is possibly TRBD1 (6 bases). This CDR3 is 14 amino acids long. Germline values: CDR1 MNHEY, CDR2 SMNVEV (reference sequence). Deletions cut 1 base from V and 5 bases from J, with 8 bases between. This CDR3 reads CASSLLGGTGELFF. The CDR3 DNA reads TGTGCCAGCAGTTTATTAGGGGGAACCGGGGAGCTGTTTTTT.

This clone has more than one count but fewer than ten. The junction shows a germline mismatch at one end, possibly a read error. The chain joins TRBV7-9 to TRBJ2-7; 8 bases are a match to TRBD2. Germline V gives CDR1 SEHNR, CDR2 FQNEAQ (reference sequence). The CDR3 has 14 amino acids. In nucleotides, the CDR3 is TGTGCCAGCAGCCTAGCGGGCAGCTCCTACGAGCAGTACTTC. Protein product: CASSLAGSSYEQYF.

This clone was recorded only once. V and J are TRBV15 and TRBJ1-4; no definite D call. The CDR3 has 15 residues. The V and J ends lost 0 bases and 8 bases respectively, with 13 bases between them. Germline assignment: CDR1 LNHNV and CDR2 YYDKDF (reference sequence). The CDR3 loop reads CATSRDLAPPEKLFF. In nucleotides, the CDR3 is TGTGCCACCAGCAGAGATTTGGCCCCTCCCGAAAAACTGTTTTTT. Filled out from reference TRBV15 and TRBJ1-4, the complete variable domain reads DAMVIQNPRYQVTQFGKPVTLSCSQTLNHNVMYWYQQKSSQAPKLLFHYYDKDFNNEADTPDNFQSRRPNTSFCFLDIRSPGLGDTAMYLCATSRDLAPPEKLFFGSGTQLSVL.

The chain recombines TRBV3-1 (or the pseudogene TRBV3-2) with TRBJ2-1; D is uncertain. Germline V gene data show CDR1 as LGHDT and CDR2 as YNNKEL (reference sequence). This CDR3 spans 16 amino acids. V lost 4 bases, J lost 1 base, and 14 bases lay in between. The CDR3 DNA is TGTGCCAGCAGCCCTAACCCTCTAGTGTCCTACAATGAGCAGTTCTTC. The encoded protein is CASSPNPLVSYNEQFF.

The V gene is TRBV4-1, the J gene TRBJ1-1, with no clear D. Germline CDR1 MGHRA, CDR2 YSYEKL. V was trimmed by 1 base and J by 10 bases, leaving 13 bases between them. This CDR3 is built from 13 residues. CDR3 nucleotide sequence: TGCGCCAGCAGCCAAGCCGCCGGGTTGGGAGCTTTCTTT. Translated, it gives CASSQAAGLGAFF.

About this clone itself: Additional DNA sequences in this sample encode the identical CDR3. This chain joins TRBV6-5 and TRBJ1-1; D is undetermined. The V and J ends lost 0 bases and 1 base respectively, with 3 bases between them. The CDR3 spans 13 residues. Germline loops: CDR1 MNHEY, CDR2 SVGAGI. The CDR3 DNA reads TGTGCCAGCAGTTACTCCCGGAACACTGAAGCTTTCTTT. As protein: CASSYSRNTEAFF.

V is TRBV19 and J is TRBJ2-1; D is perhaps TRBD1 (7 bases). This CDR3 has 15 residues. Deletions cut 3 bases from V and 7 bases from J, with 16 bases between. Looked up from germline, CDR1 is LNHDA and CDR2 is SQIVND (reference sequence). The CDR3 sequence: CASSIRGALWNEQFF. As DNA, the CDR3 is TGTGCCAGTAGTATCAGGGGGGCCCTTTGGAATGAGCAGTTCTTC.

The chain couples TRBV5-1 to TRBJ1-4, with TRBD1 matching 7 bases. The germline V gene encodes CDR1 SGHRS and CDR2 YFSETQ. The CDR3 contains 14 residues. V lost 4 bases, J lost 5 bases, and 5 bases stayed unmatched. The chain's CDR3 is CASSRTGPNEKLFF. The CDR3 nucleotides read TGCGCCAGCAGCAGGACAGGACCAAATGAAAAACTGTTTTTT.

The chain combines TRBV5-8 with TRBJ2-1, with TRBD1 matching over 9 bases. Losses at the gene ends were 5 bases for V and 8 bases for J; bases not matched to a gene: 8. This CDR3 spans 14 amino acids. From germline, CDR1 is SGHTS and CDR2 YDEGEE. The CDR3 region is CASSSGTGIYEQFF. As DNA, the CDR3 is TGTGCCAGCAGTTCCGGGACAGGGATCTATGAGCAGTTCTTC.

The rearrangement joins TRBV27 to TRBJ2-7; TRBD2 might be the D (6 bases). CDR1 is MNHEY, CDR2 SMNVEV, per germline (reference sequence). This CDR3 comprises 15 residues. V was pared by 6 bases and J by 0 bases, with 15 bases between. The CDR3 DNA is TGTGCCAGCAGCATTAGCGGAGTAAGCTCCTACGAGCAGTACTTC. Protein sequence: CASSISGVSSYEQYF.

The chain combines TRBV9 with TRBJ2-7, with 11 bases identical to TRBD2. The CDR3 totals 17 residues. The ends lost 3 bases at V and 3 bases at J; junction bases unmatched: 11. Per germline, CDR1 SGDLS and CDR2 YYNGEE. Here the CDR3 DNA reads TGTGCCAGCAGCGGTGGGGATCGACTAGCGGGAATCTACGAGCAGTACTTC. This sequence encodes CASSGGDRLAGIYEQYF.

This clone turned up a few times. CDR3 DNA sequence: TGTGCCAGCAGTGAAGCCAAGCCGATTAATTCACCCCTCCACTTT. It translates to CASSEAKPINSPLHF. The V call is TRBV6-1, the J call TRBJ1-6; D unclear. From germline, CDR1 is MNHNS and CDR2 SASEGT. The CDR3 is made up of 15 amino acids. V lost 0 bases, J lost 6 bases, and 9 bases lay in between.

This chain links TRBV6-5 with TRBJ2-1; 13 bases are a match to TRBD2. V lost 5 bases to trimming and J lost 7 bases; unmatched junction nucleotides: 5. The CDR3 length is 15 residues. Germline assignment: CDR1 MNHEY and CDR2 SVGAGI. The CDR3 here is CASSLTSGRANEQFF. The CDR3 nucleotides are TGTGCCAGCAGTCTTACTAGCGGGAGGGCGAATGAGCAGTTCTTC.

This sequence joins TRBV5-1 and TRBJ1-1; 7 nucleotides line up with TRBD1. V was clipped by 4 bases and J by 6 bases; unmatched bases: 9. Germline CDR1 reads SGHRS; CDR2 reads YFSETQ. CDR3 length equals 14 residues. CDR3 protein: CASSRQGGSAEAFF. CDR3 DNA sequence: TGCGCCAGCAGCCGTCAGGGGGGAAGCGCTGAAGCTTTCTTT. The full variable domain, completed using reference TRBV5-1 and TRBJ1-1, is KAGVTQTPRYLIKTRGQQVTLSCSPISGHRSVSWYQQTPGQGLQFLFEYFSETQRNKGNFPGRFSGRQFSNSRSEMNVSTLELGDSALYLCASSRQGGSAEAFFGQGTRLTVV.

This clone was detected once. The chain employs TRBV28 and TRBJ1-2; TRBD1 aligns across 7 bases. There are 12 residues in the CDR3. Trimming at V came to 6 bases and at J to 8 bases, leaving 6 bases not matched to a gene. Germline CDR1 is MDHEN and CDR2 is SYDVKM. The CDR3 bases are TGTGCCAGCAGGACAGGGACCCGGGGCTACACCTTC. Amino acids: CASRTGTRGYTF.

The chain is built from TRBV15 and TRBJ1-6; D is perhaps TRBD1 (6 bases). Germline V gene sequence: CDR1 LNHNV, CDR2 YYDKDF (reference sequence). V was shortened by 0 bases and J by 3 bases, with 9 bases between the two germline ends. The CDR3 sequence is 16 residues long. This chain's CDR3 is CATSRDRTDYNSPLHF. Written as DNA, the CDR3 is TGTGCCACCAGCAGAGATCGGACAGACTATAATTCACCCCTCCACTTT.

This chain uses TRBV7-9 with TRBJ1-2, with 9 bases identical to TRBD1. V lost 5 bases, J lost 2 bases, and 9 bases stayed unmatched. Germline assignment: CDR1 SEHNR and CDR2 FQNEAQ (reference sequence). This CDR3 has 16 amino acids. The CDR3 region is CASSHRDRVKNYGYTF. The CDR3 DNA is TGTGCCAGCAGCCACCGGGACAGGGTGAAGAACTATGGCTACACCTTC. The full variable domain, its missing parts supplied by reference TRBV7-9 and TRBJ1-2, is DTGVSQNPRHKITKRGQNVTFRCDPISEHNRLYWYRQTLGQGPEFLTYFQNEAQLEKSRLLSDRFSAERPKGSFSTLEIQRTEQGDSAMYLCASSHRDRVKNYGYTFGSGTRLTVV.

This clone occurred once. This sequence joins TRBV9 and TRBJ2-1; TRBD2 is a possible D gene (5 bases). Germline V gene data show CDR1 as SGDLS and CDR2 as YYNGEE. Trimming took off 0 bases at V and 4 bases at J, with 17 bases between the two ends. The CDR3 runs 17 residues. In nucleotides, the CDR3 is TGTGCCAGCAGCGTAGGGGGTCTAGCTCCACCGTACAATGAGCAGTTCTTC. Its translation: CASSVGGLAPPYNEQFF.

V gene TRBV30 combines with J gene TRBJ1-1, with D possibly matching TRBD1 (5 bases). V was pared by 1 base and J by 8 bases, with 8 bases between. Germline lookup yields CDR1 GTSNPN and CDR2 SVGIG (reference sequence). This CDR3 spans 11 amino acids. The chain's CDR3 is CAWSGGLEAFF. DNA of the CDR3: TGTGCCTGGAGTGGGGGCCTAGAAGCTTTCTTT.